This section outlines one T cell receptor (beta chain) sequence together with its context. Its specificity is unknown. The data stem from a study of shared clonotypes between healthy human individuals. Study-wide background: Researchers assigned three CD4 naive, three CD4 memory, two CD8 naive and one CD8 memory plate to each donor. Study-level findings and limits: A reduction in generation probabilities was seen for non-shared clonotypes relative to those shared by all four donors.

The CDR3 length is 14 residues. The V gene lost 3 bases and the J gene lost 1 base, with 9 bases spanning the gap. Germline V lookup: CDR1 MNHEY, CDR2 SMNVEV (reference sequence). The assay was carried out at the deep level. Data came from immunoSEQ multiplex PCR; TCRdb stores just in-frame clones and leaves some out. This table holds over a million clones, more than 75% found once. The receptor was isolated from a man aged 18 to 30 in good health. Some clones in this sample may be carry-over from other donors' samples. Sequencing was carried out using memory CD4+ T cells from PBMCs. The subset was: CD45RA-negative fraction. The gene calls are TRBV27 and TRBJ2-5; D is unresolved. The CDR3 DNA sequence: TGTGCCAGCAGTTTTTCCATTTCCCAAGAGACCCAGTACTTC. It translates to CASSFSISQETQYF.